Listed here is a single T cell receptor beta chain. This record belongs to a study of OX40 agonist ivuxolimab in advanced cancers. Deletions cut 1 base from V and 1 base from J, with 10 bases between. The length of the CDR3 is 15 residues. The germline CDR1 and CDR2 sequences are MNHEY and SVGAGI. If patients had autoimmune disease history or systemic immunosuppression, they were excluded. Blood draws occurred at baseline, cycle 4 day 1, and cycle 7 day 1. This table comes from immunoSEQ multiplex PCR, and its TCRdb copy is limited to in-frame clones, with some not included. The sample contains about 30,000 clones, around 74% of which appear only once.

The source is an adult with an advanced solid tumor such as melanoma, head and neck, liver or kidney cancer. The specimen was CD4+ or CD8+ T cells sorted from blood, collected in a trial of the OX40 agonist ivuxolimab. V is TRBV6-5 and J is TRBJ1-1; possibly TRBD1 for D (5 bases). The CDR3 DNA follows: TGTGCCAGCAGTTACTACGGGGGGTCGAACACTGAAGCTTTCTTT. Amino acid sequence: CASSYYGGSNTEAFF.